Shown below are 29 T cell receptor beta chains from a single sample sequenced in a study of blood T cells in healthy people across ages (dated by TCRdb to about 2015). The library was generated by 5' RACE. Sequencing relied on an Illumina HiSeq 2500. A second 7 to 11 cycle PCR used a sample-barcoded 5' primer and a J-beta primer mix. TCRdb redid the processing of the public reads, applying fastp at Q25 and MiXCR, and retained in-frame beta chains. Rows are combined by CDR3 protein, so each entry shows the most common genes and DNA. For this sample there are 850,000 to 950,000 distinct CDR3 sequences; 29% appear just once. In total, the top ten clones hold about 18% of the sample. The sequencing input was blood. These TCRs come from a woman older than 75 in good health.

This clonotype has ten or more counts. The chain couples TRBV4-2 to TRBJ1-1; D call uncertain. V lost 3 bases and J 5 bases, leaving 10 bases between the germline ends. Germline V gives CDR1 LGHNA, CDR2 YNFKEQ. CDR3 size: 13 residues. The CDR3 bases are TGTGCCAGCAGCCAGGGGATTGGAACTGAAGCTTTCTTT. Translating gives CASSQGIGTEAFF.

This clonotype was found a few times. The genes are TRBV12-3 or TRBV12-4 and TRBJ1-5; TRBD1 agrees at 8 bases. Trimming removed 4 bases from V and 4 bases from J; junction bases left unmatched: 15. The CDR3 spans 18 residues. CDR3 loop: CASSYAHLGQGRNQPQHF. CDR3 nucleotide sequence: TGTGCCAGCAGTTACGCTCACTTAGGACAGGGACGGAATCAGCCCCAGCATTTT.

The chain carries TRBV7-2 and TRBJ2-1; possible D gene TRBD2, 6 bases. V dropped 3 bases and J dropped 8 bases, with 14 bases sitting between them. CDR1 and CDR2 (germline): SGHTA, FQGNSA. This CDR3 contains 14 residues. This CDR3 is CASSLGGEFDEQFF. In nucleotides, the CDR3 is TGTGCCAGCAGCTTGGGGGGAGAGTTCGATGAGCAGTTCTTC. The full variable domain, its missing parts supplied by reference TRBV7-2 and TRBJ2-1, is GAGVSQSPSNKVTEKGKDVELRCDPISGHTALYWYRQSLGQGLEFLIYFQGNSAPDKSGLPSDRFSAERTGGSVSTLTIQRTQQEDSAVYLCASSLGGEFDEQFFGPGTRLTVL.

V and J are TRBV24-1 and TRBJ2-2, with TRBD1 matching 7 bases. Germline V gene sequence: CDR1 KGHDR, CDR2 SFDVKD. The CDR3 has 13 amino acids. V dropped 7 bases and J dropped 6; count of bases not matched to a gene: 4. For the CDR3, the DNA is TGTGCCACCAGCCTACAGGGGCCCGGGGAGCTGTTTTTT. Translated, it gives CATSLQGPGELFF.

This clonotype appeared many times. The V and J genes are TRBV6-2 or TRBV6-3 and TRBJ2-4; 8 bases map to TRBD1. With V trimmed by 6 bases and J by 4 bases, 8 bases remained unmatched. The CDR3 contains 15 residues. Germline CDR1 and CDR2: MNHEY and SVGEGT. CDR3 sequence (DNA): TGTGCCAGCAGGCGCCGTCGACAGGGGAAAAACATTCAGTACTTC. Translation gives CASRRRRQGKNIQYF.

About this clonotype itself: The junction shows a germline mismatch at one end, possibly a read error. V is TRBV27 and J is TRBJ2-5; D tentatively reads TRBD1 or TRBD2 (6 bases each). The CDR3 runs to 15 residues. The germline V gene has CDR1 MNHEY and CDR2 SMNVEV (reference sequence). Here the CDR3 DNA reads TGTGCCGGCAGTTTACGGGGGCTGTACCAAGAGACCCAGTACTTC. Translating gives CAGSLRGLYQETQYF.

This clonotype was counted only a few times. The J gene is TRBJ1-1, the V gene TRBV9; D remains ambiguous. This CDR3 has 13 amino acids. V was cut by 2 bases and J by 8 bases, with 13 bases left in between. Germline V gene sequence: CDR1 SGDLS, CDR2 YYNGEE. The CDR3 sequence: CASSVNWGGEAFF. Written as DNA, the CDR3 is TGTGCCAGCAGCGTGAACTGGGGAGGAGAAGCTTTCTTT.

A remark on this clonotype: Germline and junction disagree at one end, which may indicate a read error. The rearrangement uses TRBV27 and TRBJ2-1, with 13 bases fitting TRBD2. Germline V CDR1 and CDR2: MNHEY, SMNVEV (reference sequence). The length of the CDR3 is 18 residues. In DNA, the CDR3 is TGTGCCAACAGTTCTCAAACCGGGACTAGCGGGGTTACGAATGAGCAGTTCTTC. It yields the protein CANSSQTGTSGVTNEQFF.

A few counts support this clonotype. One end of the junction is discordant with germline, which a read error may explain. The chain joins TRBV27 to TRBJ2-5; D remains unclear. The CDR3 contains 13 residues. CDR1 is MNHEY, CDR2 SMNVEV, per germline (reference sequence). CDR3 sequence (DNA): TGTACCAGCAGGAAAGACCTGCAAGAGACCCAGTACTTC. This translates into CTSRKDLQETQYF.

This chain joins TRBV12-3 or TRBV12-4 and TRBJ2-3; D uncertain. V gave up 3 bases and J gave up 15 bases, with 25 bases separating them. There are 15 residues in the CDR3. The CDR3 is CASSFGSARTDVQYF. DNA for the CDR3: TGTGCCAGCAGTTTCGGCAGCGCTAGAACAGATGTGCAATATTTT.

Many counts were recorded for this clonotype. V and J are TRBV19 and TRBJ2-1; D not certain. Germline CDR1 reads LNHDA; CDR2 reads SQIVND (reference sequence). CDR3 length equals 14 residues. The germline V and J ends were trimmed by 2 bases and 10 bases, with 15 bases remaining between them. DNA for the CDR3: TGTGCCAGTAGTATAACCCCTGGAACGCCCGAGCAGTTCTTC. This sequence encodes CASSITPGTPEQFF.

This clonotype occurred a few times. The chain carries TRBV3-1 and TRBJ1-6, with D perhaps matching TRBD1 (5 bases). There are 15 residues in the CDR3. The V end lost 2 bases, the J end lost 8 bases, and 13 bases lay between the germline ends. Germline lookup yields CDR1 LGHDT and CDR2 YNNKEL (reference sequence). The CDR3 nucleotides read TGTGCCAGCAGCCAATCCGCGGGGGACGATTCACCCCTCCACTTT. It encodes CASSQSAGDDSPLHF. Full variable domain (outside the CDR3, taken from reference TRBV3-1 and TRBJ1-6): DTAVSQTPKYLVTQMGNDKSIKCEQNLGHDTMYWYKQDSKKFLKIMFSYNNKELIINETVPNRFSPKSPDKAHLNLHINSLELGDSAVYFCASSQSAGDDSPLHFGNGTRLTVT.

The table lists this clonotype with many counts. V and J are TRBV5-5 and TRBJ1-2; 7 bases agree with TRBD1. The CDR3 has 15 amino acids. CDR1 and CDR2 from the germline V gene are SGHKS and YYEKEE (reference sequence). With 4 bases clipped from V and 5 bases from J, the junction kept 11 bases outside the gene matches. CDR3 protein: CASSPLGGAGYGYTF. Written as DNA, the CDR3 is TGTGCCAGCAGCCCGTTAGGGGGCGCGGGATATGGCTACACCTTC.

V gene TRBV29-1 combines with J gene TRBJ2-7; 8 bases map to TRBD2. The J call may be wrong; the DNA end is better matched by TRBJ2-5. The V gene's germline CDR1 is SQVTM and CDR2 ANQGSEA. This CDR3 region has 12 residues. Here the CDR3 DNA reads TGCAGCGTAGCGGGAGATCAAGAGACCCAGTACTTC. Translating gives CSVAGDQETQYF.

This clonotype showed up many times. The CDR3 DNA is TGTGCCAGCAGTCTCCCGGGACAGGACTATGGCTACACCTTC. Protein product: CASSLPGQDYGYTF. The V gene is TRBV6-6, the J gene TRBJ1-2; 8 positions agree with TRBD1. Germline CDR1 reads MNHNY; CDR2 reads SVGAGI (reference sequence). The J segment lost 3 bases and the V segment lost 5 bases, leaving 5 bases of the junction unmatched. The CDR3 runs to 14 residues.

This clonotype showed up many times. The J gene is TRBJ2-4, the V gene TRBV3-1; D perhaps matches TRBD2 (5 bases). Germline-derived CDR1 and CDR2 are LGHDT and YNNKEL (reference sequence). CDR3 length equals 16 residues. Deletions cut 6 bases from V and 0 bases from J, with 15 bases between. The CDR3 loop is CASRDAGGLAKNIQYF. CDR3 sequence (DNA): TGTGCCAGCAGAGACGCAGGAGGTCTAGCCAAAAACATTCAGTACTTC.

This clonotype was observed at least ten times. The chain links TRBV7-2 to TRBJ2-5; D possibly corresponds to TRBD1 (6 bases). The V end was cut by 3 bases, the J end by 5 bases, with 16 bases between. Germline values: CDR1 SGHTA, CDR2 FQGNSA. The CDR3 spans 15 residues. The CDR3 reads CASSFAGTPGETQYF. CDR3 sequence (DNA): TGTGCCAGCAGCTTTGCCGGGACACCTGGGGAGACCCAGTACTTC.

As concerns this clonotype: The junction does not match germline at one end; this may be a read error. The rearrangement links TRBV5-1 to TRBJ2-2; tentatively, D is TRBD2 (5 bases). CDR3 length: 11 residues. Germline V gives CDR1 SGHRS, CDR2 YFSETQ. CDR3 in DNA: TGCGCCAGCAGGGAAGCCGGGGAGCGGTTTTTT. As protein: CASREAGERFF.

This chain uses TRBV4-3 with TRBJ2-5; 8 bases match TRBD2. CDR1 and CDR2 from the germline V gene are LGHNA and YSLEER. This CDR3 contains 15 residues. V lost 3 bases and J lost 11; bases outside the gene matches: 14. CDR3 residues: CASSHGGSGGYEQYF. The CDR3 region has the DNA TGCGCCAGCAGCCATGGGGGCAGCGGGGGTTATGAGCAGTACTTC.

This clonotype was found many times. This chain uses TRBV6-1 with TRBJ2-4; tentatively, D is TRBD2 (5 bases). The CDR3 has 18 amino acids. The V and J ends lost 1 base and 0 bases respectively, with 16 bases between them. Germline CDR1 reads MNHNS; CDR2 reads SASEGT. CDR3 in amino acids: CASSEEASGWVAKNIQYF. The CDR3 DNA reads as TGTGCCAGCAGTGAAGAAGCCTCGGGATGGGTAGCCAAAAACATTCAGTACTTC.

This clonotype was detected a few times. The V call is TRBV18, the J call TRBJ2-3; the D gene is possibly TRBD1 (5 bases). Germline V gene data show CDR1 as KGHSH and CDR2 as LQKENI. Trimming took 0 bases from V and 0 from J, leaving 13 bases between them. The CDR3 covers 17 residues. In nucleotides, the CDR3 is TGTGCCAGCTCACCACCCGCGGCGCAGGGTAGCACAGATACGCAGTATTTT. It translates to CASSPPAAQGSTDTQYF.

This clonotype was detected ten times or more. The CDR3 loop reads CASSYTQGSYEQYF. The DNA of the CDR3 is TGTGCCAGCAGTTACACACAGGGGTCCTACGAGCAGTACTTC. The J gene is TRBJ2-7, the V gene TRBV6-5; 7 bases are shared with TRBD1. The V and J ends lost 2 bases and 1 base, in that order; junction bases with no gene match: 2. This CDR3 is 14 amino acids long. Germline-derived CDR1 and CDR2 are MNHEY and SVGAGI.

In this sample, this clonotype turned up once. This sequence may be a read error, since a much larger clone differs from it by one base. The chain couples TRBV6-6 to TRBJ2-5; no clear D. The CDR3 runs 14 residues. V shed 3 bases and J shed 11 bases, with 19 bases lying between them. The V gene's germline CDR1 is MNHNY and CDR2 SVGAGI (reference sequence). The CDR3 here is CASSYGGHYNEQYF. CDR3 nucleotides: TGTGCCAGCAGTTATGGTGGGCACTACAATGAGCAGTACTTC.

A few counts support this clonotype. The chain uses TRBV20-1 and TRBJ1-2; 11 bases line up with TRBD1. Looked up from germline, CDR1 is DFQATT and CDR2 is SNEGSKA (reference sequence). The J segment lost 8 bases and the V segment lost 5 bases, leaving 4 bases of the junction unmatched. The CDR3 has 12 residues. The CDR3 loop reads CSAGQGAKGYTF. In DNA, the CDR3 is TGCAGTGCTGGACAGGGGGCAAAGGGCTACACCTTC.

CDR3 sequence (DNA): TGTGCCAGCAGCTTAGGGCCAGCGGGGCTATACAATGAGCAGTTCTTC. Its protein is CASSLGPAGLYNEQFF. V usage is TRBV7-2 and J usage is TRBJ2-1, with TRBD2 matching 7 bases. CDR1 and CDR2 from the germline V gene are SGHTA and FQGNSA. V shed 1 base and J 4 bases; nucleotides not matched to a gene: 7. The CDR3 runs 16 residues.

This clonotype was seen just once. A single base separates this from a much larger clone, so it may be a read error. J is TRBJ2-4 and V is TRBV6-2 or TRBV6-3; 11 positions agree with TRBD2. The J call may be in error: the DNA end matches TRBJ2-7 better. The length of the CDR3 is 15 residues. Germline values: CDR1 MNHEY, CDR2 SVGEGT. CDR3 in DNA: TGTGTCAGCAGGCCAGGGACTAGCGGATCCTACGAGCAGTACTTC. Translation: CVSRPGTSGSYEQYF.

This clonotype was picked up a small number of times. Possible read error: a much larger clone is one base away. This chain connects TRBV6-6 to TRBJ2-3; 9 bases match TRBD1. The ends lost 6 bases at V and 7 bases at J; junction bases unmatched: 8. Germline-derived CDR1 and CDR2 are MNHNY and SVGAGI (reference sequence). CDR3 size: 14 residues. The CDR3 DNA sequence: TGTGCCAGCAGGACACAGGGGGCAAGGAATACGCAGTATTTT. Translating it yields CASRTQGARNTQYF.

The CDR3 DNA reads TGTGCCAGCAGTCTTAGCGGGATAGGGCAGGAGACCCAGTACTTC. It yields the protein CASSLSGIGQETQYF. The chain links TRBV28 to TRBJ2-5; 8 positions match TRBD2. The CDR3 totals 15 residues. J was trimmed by 5 bases and V by 5 bases; bases with no gene match: 10. Germline V gives CDR1 MDHEN, CDR2 SYDVKM.

This clonotype was seen a handful of times. This chain connects TRBV14 to TRBJ2-4, with D possibly TRBD2 on 7 matching bases. The CDR3 runs 17 residues. From germline, CDR1 is SGHDN and CDR2 FVKESK. V was clipped by 4 bases and J by 0 bases, with 16 bases between them. The CDR3: CASSPRGGLIAKNIQYF. In DNA form, the CDR3 reads TGTGCCAGCAGCCCGAGAGGGGGACTAATAGCCAAAAACATTCAGTACTTC.